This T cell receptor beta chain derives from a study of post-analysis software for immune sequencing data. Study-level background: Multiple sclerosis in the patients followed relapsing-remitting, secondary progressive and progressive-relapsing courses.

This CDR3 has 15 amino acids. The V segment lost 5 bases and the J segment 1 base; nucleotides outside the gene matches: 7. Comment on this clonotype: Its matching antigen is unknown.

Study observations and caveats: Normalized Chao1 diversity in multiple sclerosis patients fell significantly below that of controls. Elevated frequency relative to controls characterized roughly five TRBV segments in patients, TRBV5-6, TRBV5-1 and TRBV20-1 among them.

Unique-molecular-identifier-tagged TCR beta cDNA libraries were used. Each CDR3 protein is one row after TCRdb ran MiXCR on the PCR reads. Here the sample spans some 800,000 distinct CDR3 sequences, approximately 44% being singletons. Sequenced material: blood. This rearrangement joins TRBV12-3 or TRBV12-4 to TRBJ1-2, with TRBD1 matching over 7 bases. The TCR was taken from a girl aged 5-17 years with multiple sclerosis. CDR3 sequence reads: CASSRQGRGNYGYTF. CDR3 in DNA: TGTGCCAGCAGTCGACAGGGTCGGGGTAACTATGGCTACACCTTC.